Given below is one T cell receptor (beta chain) in context. Its antigen is not known. CDR3 length equals 16 residues. The V gene end was trimmed by 0 bases and the J gene end by 5 bases; junction bases not matched to a gene: 5. Germline V lookup: CDR1 DFQATT, CDR2 SNEGSKA (reference sequence). Samples came from axillary lymph nodes draining the breast cancer. This specimen comes from a study of breast tumors, draining lymph nodes, adjacent tissues. Findings and limits, study-wide: Tumor T cell lymph node origin was a supported hypothesis, not proven.

MiXCR, applied by TCRdb to the multiplex PCR reads, yields one record per CDR3 protein. The sample yields fewer than 200,000 distinct CDR3 sequences, around 35% seen once. Material: axillary lymph node tissue. The rearrangement joins TRBV20-1 to TRBJ2-3; 13 bases are shared with TRBD2. The sequence was collected from a female donor with breast cancer. Some clones in this sample may be carry-over from other donors' samples. DNA for the CDR3: TGCAGTGCTAGAGATTGGACTAGCGGGAGAGGAGATACGCAGTATTTT. This codes for CSARDWTSGRGDTQYF.